The T cell receptor (beta chain) described here comes from a study of blood T cell repertoires in COVID-19. The overall study: T cells, B-cell-depleted T cells, or PBMCs supplied cDNA or gDNA.

Original handling: Estimates of nucleated cell counts were drawn from the amplification of reference gene primers. Sequenced by immunoSEQ multiplex PCR; TCRdb stores in-frame clones only, minus some. V, J and clone size were drawn from that table, and D and trimming were deduced from the DNA. This sample has about 270,000 clones; 70% to 90% occur once, and the top ten carry 15%. The CDR3 loop spans 15 amino acids. CDR1 is SGHTA, CDR2 FQGTGA, per germline. The V gene end was trimmed by 5 bases and the J gene end by 5 bases; junction bases not matched to a gene: 4. The sequencing input was PBMCs or T cells enriched from blood (not recorded which). The TCR originated in a man younger than 35 who had recovered from COVID-19. The chain recombines TRBV7-3 with TRBJ2-1, with 12 nucleotides matching TRBD2. CDR3 DNA sequence: TGTGCCAGCAGCCCGACTAGCGGGAGTAACAATGAGCAGTTCTTC. It translates to CASSPTSGSNNEQFF. Based on the CDR3 plus reference TRBV7-3 and TRBJ2-1, the full variable domain is GAGVSQTPSNKVTEKGKYVELRCDPISGHTALYWYRQSLGQGPEFLIYFQGTGAADDSGLPNDRFFAVRPEGSVSTLKIQRTERGDSAVYLCASSPTSGSNNEQFFGPGTRLTVL.